This T cell receptor (beta chain) originates from a study of CD8 T cells in Susac syndrome. Germline values: CDR1 MDHEN, CDR2 SYDVKM. The ends lost 6 bases at V and 3 bases at J; junction bases unmatched: 7. The CDR3 consists of 15 residues. It was with random hexamers that roughly 0.5 to 1 ug RNA was reverse transcribed. TCRdb reanalysed the immunoSEQ multiplex PCR reads using MiXCR and keeps one entry per CDR3 protein. Of some 200,000 distinct CDR3 sequences detected, 85% to 95% appear once; the ten largest clones hold around 0.16%. The rearrangement links TRBV28 to TRBJ2-3, with 9 bases identical to TRBD1. Source material: CD8+ T cells from PBMCs. This sequence originates from a human donor with Susac syndrome. CDR3 sequence: CASRTEDRGTDTQYF. The CDR3 nucleotides are TGTGCCAGCAGAACCGAGGACAGGGGTACAGATACGCAGTATTTT.